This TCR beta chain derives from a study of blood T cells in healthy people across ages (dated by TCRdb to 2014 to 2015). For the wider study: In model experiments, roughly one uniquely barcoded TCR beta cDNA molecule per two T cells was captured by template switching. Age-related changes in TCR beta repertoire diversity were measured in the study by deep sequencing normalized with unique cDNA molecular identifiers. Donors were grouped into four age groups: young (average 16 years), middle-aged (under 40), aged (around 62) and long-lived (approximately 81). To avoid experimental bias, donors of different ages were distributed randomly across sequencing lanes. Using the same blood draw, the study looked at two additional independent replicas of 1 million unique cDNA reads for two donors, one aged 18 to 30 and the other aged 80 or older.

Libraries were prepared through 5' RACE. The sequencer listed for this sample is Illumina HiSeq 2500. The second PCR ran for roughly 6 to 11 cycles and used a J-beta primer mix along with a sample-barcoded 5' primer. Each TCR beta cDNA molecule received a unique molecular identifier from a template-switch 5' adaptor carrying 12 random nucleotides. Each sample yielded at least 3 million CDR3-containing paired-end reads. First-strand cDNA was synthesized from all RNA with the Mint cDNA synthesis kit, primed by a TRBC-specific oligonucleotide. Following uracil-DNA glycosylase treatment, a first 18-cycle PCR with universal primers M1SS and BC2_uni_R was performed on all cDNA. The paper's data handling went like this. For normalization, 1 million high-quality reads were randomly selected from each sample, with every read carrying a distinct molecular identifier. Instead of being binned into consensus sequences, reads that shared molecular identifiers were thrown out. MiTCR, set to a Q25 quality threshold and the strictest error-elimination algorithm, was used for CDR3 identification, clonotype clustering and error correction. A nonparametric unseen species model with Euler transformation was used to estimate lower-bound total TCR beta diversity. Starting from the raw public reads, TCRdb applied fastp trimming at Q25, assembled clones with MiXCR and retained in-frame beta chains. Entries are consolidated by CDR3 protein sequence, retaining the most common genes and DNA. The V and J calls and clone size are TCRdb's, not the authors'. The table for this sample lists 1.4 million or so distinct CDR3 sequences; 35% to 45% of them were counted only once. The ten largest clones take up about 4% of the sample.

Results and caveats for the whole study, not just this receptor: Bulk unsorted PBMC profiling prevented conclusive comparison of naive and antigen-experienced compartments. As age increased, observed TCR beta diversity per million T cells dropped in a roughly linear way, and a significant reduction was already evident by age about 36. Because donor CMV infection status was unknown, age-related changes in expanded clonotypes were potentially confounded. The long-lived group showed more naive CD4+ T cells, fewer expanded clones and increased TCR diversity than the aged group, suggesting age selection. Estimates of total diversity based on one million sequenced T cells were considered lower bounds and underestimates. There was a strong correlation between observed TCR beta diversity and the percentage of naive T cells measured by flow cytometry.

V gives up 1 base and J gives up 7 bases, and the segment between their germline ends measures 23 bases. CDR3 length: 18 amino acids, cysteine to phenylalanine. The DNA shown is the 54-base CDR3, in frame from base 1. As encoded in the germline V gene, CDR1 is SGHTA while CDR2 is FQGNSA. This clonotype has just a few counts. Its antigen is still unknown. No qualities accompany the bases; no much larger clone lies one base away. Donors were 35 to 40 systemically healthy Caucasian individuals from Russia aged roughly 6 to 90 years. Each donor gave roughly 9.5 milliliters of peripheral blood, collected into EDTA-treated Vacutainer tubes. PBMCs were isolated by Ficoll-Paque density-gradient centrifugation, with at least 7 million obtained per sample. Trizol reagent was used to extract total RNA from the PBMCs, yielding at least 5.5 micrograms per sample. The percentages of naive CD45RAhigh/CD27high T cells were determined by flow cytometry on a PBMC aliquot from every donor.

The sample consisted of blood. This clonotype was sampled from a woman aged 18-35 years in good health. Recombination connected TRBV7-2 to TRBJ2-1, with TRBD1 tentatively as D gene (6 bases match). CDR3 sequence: CASSLVGTILGSGNEQFF. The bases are TGTGCCAGCAGCTTAGTTGGGACAATCTTAGGATCGGGGAATGAGCAGTTCTTC.